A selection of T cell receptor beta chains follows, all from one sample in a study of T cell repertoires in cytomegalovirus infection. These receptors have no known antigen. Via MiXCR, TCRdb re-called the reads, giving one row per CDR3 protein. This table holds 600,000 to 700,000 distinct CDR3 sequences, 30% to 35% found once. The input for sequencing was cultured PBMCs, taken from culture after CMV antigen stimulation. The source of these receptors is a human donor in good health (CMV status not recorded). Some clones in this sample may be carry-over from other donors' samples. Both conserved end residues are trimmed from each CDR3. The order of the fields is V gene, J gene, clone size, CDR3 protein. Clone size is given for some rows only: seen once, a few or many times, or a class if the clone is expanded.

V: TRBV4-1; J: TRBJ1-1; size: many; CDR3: ASSQGPTEAF
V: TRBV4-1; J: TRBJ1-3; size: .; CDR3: ASSRGNRDRGNTIY
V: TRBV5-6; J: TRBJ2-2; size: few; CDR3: ASSLLRAGELF
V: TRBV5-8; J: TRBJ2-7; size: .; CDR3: ASRPKEKWVSYEQY
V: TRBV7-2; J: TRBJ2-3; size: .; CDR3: ASSLAGLAATDTQY
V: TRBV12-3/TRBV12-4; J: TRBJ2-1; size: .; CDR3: ASSLGGPGGNSYNEQF
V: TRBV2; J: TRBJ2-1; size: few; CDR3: ASSVNEQF
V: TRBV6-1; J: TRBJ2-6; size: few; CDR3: ASSEVPGANVLT
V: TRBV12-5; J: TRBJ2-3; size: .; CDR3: ASGPSGGADTQY
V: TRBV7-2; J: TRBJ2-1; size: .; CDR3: ASSSTGGTYNEQF
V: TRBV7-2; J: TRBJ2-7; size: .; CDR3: ASSLGGGWASGSYEQY
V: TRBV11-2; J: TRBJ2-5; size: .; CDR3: ASTLRPSPTETQY
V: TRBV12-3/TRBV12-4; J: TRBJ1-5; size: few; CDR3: ASSLTNGNQPQH
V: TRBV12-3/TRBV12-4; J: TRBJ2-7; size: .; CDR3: ASTSVMGEQY
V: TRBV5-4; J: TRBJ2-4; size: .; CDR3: ASSLHSTGQNIQY
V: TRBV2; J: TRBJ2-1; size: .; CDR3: ASSADGDYNEQF
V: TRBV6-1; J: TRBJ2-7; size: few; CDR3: ASSFYSQGGGEQY
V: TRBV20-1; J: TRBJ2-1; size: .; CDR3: SAPTAGGNSYNEQF
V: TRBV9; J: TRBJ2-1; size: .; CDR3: ASSVGGVGSYNEQF
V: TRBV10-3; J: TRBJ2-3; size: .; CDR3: ALGLTGTDTQY
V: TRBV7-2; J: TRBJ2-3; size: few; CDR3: ASSLALTRVNTQY
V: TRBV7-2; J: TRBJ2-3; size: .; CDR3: ASSVKPGPISH
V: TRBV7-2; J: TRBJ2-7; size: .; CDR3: ASSLYGQTGTVEQY
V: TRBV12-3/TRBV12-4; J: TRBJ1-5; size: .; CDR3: ASSDGQGKNQPQH
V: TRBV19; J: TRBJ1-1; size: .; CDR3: ASSRTPYTEAF
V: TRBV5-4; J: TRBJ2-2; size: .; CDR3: ASSLRGEQNTGELF
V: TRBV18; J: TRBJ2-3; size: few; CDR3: ASSGSGTSQIGTQY
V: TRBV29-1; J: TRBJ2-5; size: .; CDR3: SVGGTSGSLSIETQY
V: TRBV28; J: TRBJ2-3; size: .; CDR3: ASLDASTDTQY
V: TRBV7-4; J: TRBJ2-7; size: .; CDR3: ASSLSRTSPLYEQY
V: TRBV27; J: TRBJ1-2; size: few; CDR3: ASRAGQAAFYGYT
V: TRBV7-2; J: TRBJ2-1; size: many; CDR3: ASSWSAGGPNEQF
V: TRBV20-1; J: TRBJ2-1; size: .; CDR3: SAQSGLYNEQF
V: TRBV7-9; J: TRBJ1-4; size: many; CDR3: ASSSGQGVMF
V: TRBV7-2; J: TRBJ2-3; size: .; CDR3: ASSLFGQGNTDTQY
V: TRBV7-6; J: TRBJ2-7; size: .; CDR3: ASTYGQGLYEQY
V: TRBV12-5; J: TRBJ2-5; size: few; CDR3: ASGPRERETQY
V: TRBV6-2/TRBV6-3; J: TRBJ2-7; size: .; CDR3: ASSLFNGYDEQY
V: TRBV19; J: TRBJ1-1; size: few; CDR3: ASSPNRGTEAF
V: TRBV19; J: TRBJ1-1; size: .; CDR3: ASTRYGVVEAF
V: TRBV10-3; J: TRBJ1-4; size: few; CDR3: AISGQQDEKLF
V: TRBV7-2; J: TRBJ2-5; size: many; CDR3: ASSFQTQETQY
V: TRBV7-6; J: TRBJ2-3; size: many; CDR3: ASSFAGASTDTQY
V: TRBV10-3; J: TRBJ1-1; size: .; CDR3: AISEISGATEAF
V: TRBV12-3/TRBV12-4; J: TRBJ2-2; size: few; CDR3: ASNKGGPGTGELF